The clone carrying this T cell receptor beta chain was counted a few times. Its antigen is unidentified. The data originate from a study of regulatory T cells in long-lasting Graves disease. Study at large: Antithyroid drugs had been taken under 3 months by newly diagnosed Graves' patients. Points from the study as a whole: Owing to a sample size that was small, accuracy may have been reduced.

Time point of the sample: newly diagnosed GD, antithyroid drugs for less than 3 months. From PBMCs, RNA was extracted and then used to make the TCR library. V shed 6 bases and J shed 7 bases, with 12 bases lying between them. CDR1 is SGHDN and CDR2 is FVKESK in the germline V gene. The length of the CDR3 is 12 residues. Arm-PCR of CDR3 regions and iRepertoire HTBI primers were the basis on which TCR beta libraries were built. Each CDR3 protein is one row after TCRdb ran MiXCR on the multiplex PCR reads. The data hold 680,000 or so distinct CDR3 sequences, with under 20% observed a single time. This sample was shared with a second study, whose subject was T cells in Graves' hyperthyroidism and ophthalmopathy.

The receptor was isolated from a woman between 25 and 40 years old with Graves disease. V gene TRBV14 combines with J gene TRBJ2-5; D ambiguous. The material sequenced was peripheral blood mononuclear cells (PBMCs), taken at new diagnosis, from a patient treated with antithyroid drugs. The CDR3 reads CASSGVPGTQYF. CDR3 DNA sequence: TGTGCCAGCAGTGGAGTACCCGGGACCCAGTACTTC.